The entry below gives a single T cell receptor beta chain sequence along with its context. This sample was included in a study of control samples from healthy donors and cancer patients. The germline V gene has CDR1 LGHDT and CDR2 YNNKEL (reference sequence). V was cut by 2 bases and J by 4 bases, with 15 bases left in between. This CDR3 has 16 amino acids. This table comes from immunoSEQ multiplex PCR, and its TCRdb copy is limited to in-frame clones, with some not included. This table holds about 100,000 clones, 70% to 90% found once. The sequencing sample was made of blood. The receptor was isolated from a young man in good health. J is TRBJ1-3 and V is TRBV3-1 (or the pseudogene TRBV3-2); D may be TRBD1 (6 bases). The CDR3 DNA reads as TGTGCCAGCAGCCAAAGGTCCAGGGGTCGAGGAAACACCATATATTTT. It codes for CASSQRSRGRGNTIYF.